This T cell receptor beta chain appears in the sequencing data of a study of CD8 T cells in ankylosing spondylitis. Study-wide results and caveats: It appeared that ankylosing spondylitis blood was characterized by a TCR beta motif of eight highly homologous variants.

This clonotype appeared many times. The target antigen is unknown. TCRdb re-called the 5' RACE reads through MiXCR, storing one row per CDR3 protein. The sample contains some 330,000 distinct CDR3 sequences, less than 9.5% of which appear only once. The germline gives CDR1 KGHDR, CDR2 SFDVKD. V was pared by 0 bases and J by 10 bases, with 18 bases between. The CDR3 runs to 16 residues. This TCR derives from a male donor with ankylosing spondylitis. Sample: blood, either unsorted or a sorted T cell fraction (not recorded which). The rearrangement uses TRBV24-1 and TRBJ2-1; a weak D match, TRBD1 (5 bases). The CDR3 spells CATSDLGAGTDGEQFF. For the CDR3, the DNA is TGTGCCACCAGTGATTTGGGGGCCGGAACCGATGGGGAGCAGTTCTTC.